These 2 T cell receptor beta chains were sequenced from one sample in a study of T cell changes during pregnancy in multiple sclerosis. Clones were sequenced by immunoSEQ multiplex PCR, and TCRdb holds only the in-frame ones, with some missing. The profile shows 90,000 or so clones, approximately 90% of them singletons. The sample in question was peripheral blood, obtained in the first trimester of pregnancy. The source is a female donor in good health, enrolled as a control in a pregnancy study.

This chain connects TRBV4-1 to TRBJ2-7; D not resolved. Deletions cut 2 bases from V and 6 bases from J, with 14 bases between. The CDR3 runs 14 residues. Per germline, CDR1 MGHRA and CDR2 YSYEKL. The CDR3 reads CASSQSATLSEQYF. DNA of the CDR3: TGCGCCAGCAGCCAATCCGCTACTTTATCCGAGCAGTACTTC.

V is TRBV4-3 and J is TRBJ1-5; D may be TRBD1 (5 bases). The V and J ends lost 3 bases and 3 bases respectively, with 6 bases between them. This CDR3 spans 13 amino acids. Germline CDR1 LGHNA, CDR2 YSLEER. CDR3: CASSHRDNQPQHF. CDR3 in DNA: TGCGCCAGCAGCCACAGGGACAATCAGCCCCAGCATTTT.